This TCR beta chain was obtained from a study of beta chain features in type 1 diabetes. Markers CD45RO/CCR7/CD25/CD127/CD95/CD27 served to sort CD4+ naive, central memory, regulatory and stem cell-like memory cells. The trim removed 6 bases at V and 4 bases at J, leaving 6 bases unmatched. Germline V gives CDR1 SGHTA, CDR2 FQGNSA. The CDR3 length is 14 residues. On this clone: Different DNA sequences within this sample yield the same CDR3.

The sequenced template was cDNA made from the entire isolated RNA. Assay used: immunoSEQ multiplex PCR; TCRdb lists only in-frame clones, some missing. This sample has about 410,000 clones, with roughly 14% found just once. Source material: naive CD4+ T cells from blood. This clonotype was sampled from a man aged 25 to 45 in good health. The chain employs TRBV7-2 and TRBJ2-3, with 8 bases identical to TRBD1. CDR3 sequence (DNA): TGTGCCAGCAGTCGAGACAGGGGCCCAGATACGCAGTATTTT. Translating gives CASSRDRGPDTQYF.